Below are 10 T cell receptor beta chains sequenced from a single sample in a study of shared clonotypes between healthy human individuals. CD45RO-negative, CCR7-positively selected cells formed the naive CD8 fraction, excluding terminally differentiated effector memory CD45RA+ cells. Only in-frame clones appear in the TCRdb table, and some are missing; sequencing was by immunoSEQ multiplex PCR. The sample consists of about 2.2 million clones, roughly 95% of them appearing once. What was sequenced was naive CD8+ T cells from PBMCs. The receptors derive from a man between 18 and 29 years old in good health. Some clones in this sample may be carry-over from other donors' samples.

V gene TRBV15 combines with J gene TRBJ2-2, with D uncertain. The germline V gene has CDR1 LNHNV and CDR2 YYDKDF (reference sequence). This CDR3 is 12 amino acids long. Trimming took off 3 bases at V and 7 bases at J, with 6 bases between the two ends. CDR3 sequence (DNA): TGTGCCACCAGCAGGAGTAACGGGGAGCTGTTTTTT. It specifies CATSRSNGELFF. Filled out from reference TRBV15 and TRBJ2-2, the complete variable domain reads DAMVIQNPRYQVTQFGKPVTLSCSQTLNHNVMYWYQQKSSQAPKLLFHYYDKDFNNEADTPDNFQSRRPNTSFCFLDIRSPGLGDTAMYLCATSRSNGELFFGEGSRLTVL.

The CDR3 bases are TGTGCCAGCTCCGGACTAGCGGGATATGAGCAGTTCTTC. Translation: CASSGLAGYEQFF. The gene calls are TRBV9 and TRBJ2-1; 12 bases fit TRBD2. From germline, CDR1 is SGDLS and CDR2 YYNGEE. The CDR3 runs to 13 residues. Trimming removed 7 bases from V and 8 bases from J; junction bases left unmatched: 4.

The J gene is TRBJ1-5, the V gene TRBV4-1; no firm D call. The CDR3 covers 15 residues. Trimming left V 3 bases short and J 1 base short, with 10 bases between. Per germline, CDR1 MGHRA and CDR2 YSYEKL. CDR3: CASSHSRGSNQPQHF. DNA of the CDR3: TGCGCCAGCAGCCATTCCCGAGGAAGCAATCAGCCCCAGCATTTT.

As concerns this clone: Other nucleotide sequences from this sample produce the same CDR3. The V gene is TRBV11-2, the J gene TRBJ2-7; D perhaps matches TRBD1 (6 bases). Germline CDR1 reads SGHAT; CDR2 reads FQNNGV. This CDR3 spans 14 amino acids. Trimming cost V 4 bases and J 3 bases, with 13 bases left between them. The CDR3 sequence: CASSSRDTLYEQYF. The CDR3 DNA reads TGTGCCAGCAGCTCCCGGGACACCCTCTACGAGCAGTACTTC.

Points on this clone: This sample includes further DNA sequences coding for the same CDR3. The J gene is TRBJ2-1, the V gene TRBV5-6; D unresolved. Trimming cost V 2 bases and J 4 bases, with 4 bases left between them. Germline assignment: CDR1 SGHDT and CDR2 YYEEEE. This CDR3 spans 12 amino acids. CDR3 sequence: CASSFRYNEQFF. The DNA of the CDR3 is TGTGCCAGCAGCTTCAGGTACAATGAGCAGTTCTTC. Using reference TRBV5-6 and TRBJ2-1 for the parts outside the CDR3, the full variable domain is DAGVTQSPTHLIKTRGQQVTLRCSPKSGHDTVSWYQQALGQGPQFIFQYYEEEERQRGNFPDRFSGHQFPNYSSELNVNALLLGDSALYLCASSFRYNEQFFGPGTRLTVL.

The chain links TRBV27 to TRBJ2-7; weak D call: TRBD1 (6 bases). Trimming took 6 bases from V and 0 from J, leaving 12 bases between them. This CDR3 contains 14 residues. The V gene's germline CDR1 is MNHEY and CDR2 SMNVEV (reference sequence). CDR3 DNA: TGTGCCAGCAGCGAGGGGGACAACTCCTACGAGCAGTACTTC. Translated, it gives CASSEGDNSYEQYF.

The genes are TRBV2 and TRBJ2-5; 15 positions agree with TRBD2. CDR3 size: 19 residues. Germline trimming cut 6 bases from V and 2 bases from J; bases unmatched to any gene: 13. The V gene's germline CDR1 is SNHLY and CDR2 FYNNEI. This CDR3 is CASSAHLGLAGGEQETQYF. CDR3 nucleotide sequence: TGTGCCAGCAGCGCTCATCTGGGACTAGCGGGAGGCGAACAAGAGACCCAGTACTTC. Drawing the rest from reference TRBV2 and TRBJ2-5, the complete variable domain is EPEVTQTPSHQVTQMGQEVILRCVPISNHLYFYWYRQILGQKVEFLVSFYNNEISEKSEIFDDQFSVERPDGSNFTLKIRSTKLEDSAMYFCASSAHLGLAGGEQETQYFGPGTRLLVL.

CDR3 loop: CASSGRGGRLTIGYTF. CDR3 DNA: TGTGCCAGCAGCGGCCGGGGGGGGAGGTTAACCATTGGCTACACCTTC. This rearrangement joins TRBV7-2 to TRBJ1-2, with TRBD1 as a possible D gene (5 bases). Between the trimmed V and J ends, which lost 5 bases and 7 bases, there was a span of 23 bases. CDR3 length: 16 amino acids. Germline CDR1 and CDR2: SGHTA and FQGNSA. The variable domain in full, with the rest retrieved from reference TRBV7-2 and TRBJ1-2, is GAGVSQSPSNKVTEKGKDVELRCDPISGHTALYWYRQSLGQGLEFLIYFQGNSAPDKSGLPSDRFSAERTGGSVSTLTIQRTQQEDSAVYLCASSGRGGRLTIGYTFGSGTRLTVV.

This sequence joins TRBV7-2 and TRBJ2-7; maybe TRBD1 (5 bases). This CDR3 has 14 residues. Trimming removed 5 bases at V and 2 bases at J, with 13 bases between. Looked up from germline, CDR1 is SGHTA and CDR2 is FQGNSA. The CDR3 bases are TGTGCCAGCAGCAGCAGGGTCGCTCCCTACGAGCAGTACTTC. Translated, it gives CASSSRVAPYEQYF.

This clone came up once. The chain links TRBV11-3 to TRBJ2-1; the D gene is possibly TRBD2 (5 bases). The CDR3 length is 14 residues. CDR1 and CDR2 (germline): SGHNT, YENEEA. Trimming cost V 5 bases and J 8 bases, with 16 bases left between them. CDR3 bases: TGTGCCAGCAGCCGGGGAATTCGGACGGATGAGCAGTTCTTC. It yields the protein CASSRGIRTDEQFF.